Listed below are T cell receptor beta chains from one sample, sequenced in a study of blood T cell repertoires in COVID-19. Using immunoSEQ multiplex PCR, the repertoire was profiled, and TCRdb retains in-frame clones only, with some absent. In the table there are roughly 66,000 clones, roughly 82% of which are singletons. The sequenced sample was peripheral blood. The receptors shown here come from a man aged 55 to 70 with acute or convalescent COVID-19. The CDR3 runs from the conserved cysteine through the conserved F or W. Each record gives: D gene, V gene, J gene, clone size, CDR3 protein, CDR3 DNA. A D gene is named only where the DNA matches it firmly. Where a row states a size, it is once, few, many or the class of an expanded clone; other rows omit it.

d_gene: TRBD1
v_gene: TRBV18
j_gene: TRBJ1-6
abundance: -
CDR3aa: CASSSTGDSPLHF
CDR3nt: TGTGCCAGCTCATCAACAGGGGACTCACCCCTCCACTTT

d_gene: -
v_gene: TRBV2
j_gene: TRBJ2-6
abundance: -
CDR3aa: CASSVMTVSGANVLTF
CDR3nt: TGTGCCAGCAGTGTCATGACAGTGTCTGGGGCCAACGTCCTGACTTTC

d_gene: TRBD1
v_gene: TRBV12-5
j_gene: TRBJ2-2
abundance: few
CDR3aa: CASGDDQGARTGELFF
CDR3nt: TGTGCTAGTGGTGATGATCAGGGGGCGCGAACCGGGGAGCTGTTTTTT

d_gene: TRBD1
v_gene: TRBV4-1
j_gene: TRBJ1-3
abundance: -
CDR3aa: CASSQGRQGNGNTIYF
CDR3nt: TGCGCCAGCAGCCAAGGACGACAGGGAAACGGAAACACCATATATTTT

d_gene: -
v_gene: TRBV30
j_gene: TRBJ1-1
abundance: -
CDR3aa: CAWSVIRVDEAFF
CDR3nt: TGTGCCTGGAGTGTAATCAGGGTGGATGAAGCTTTCTTT

d_gene: TRBD1
v_gene: TRBV18
j_gene: TRBJ2-2
abundance: -
CDR3aa: CASSPQTGVAGELFF
CDR3nt: TGTGCCAGCTCACCGCAGACAGGGGTAGCCGGGGAGCTGTTTTTT

d_gene: TRBD2
v_gene: TRBV7-2
j_gene: TRBJ2-7
abundance: few
CDR3aa: CASSLGVLRGASSYEQYF
CDR3nt: TGTGCCAGCAGCTTAGGAGTGCTGCGGGGGGCCTCCTCCTACGAGCAGTACTTC

d_gene: -
v_gene: TRBV7-2
j_gene: TRBJ2-7
abundance: once
CDR3aa: CASSQASTNPYEQYF
CDR3nt: TGTGCCAGCAGCCAAGCCTCGACTAACCCCTACGAGCAGTACTTC

d_gene: -
v_gene: TRBV18
j_gene: TRBJ2-3
abundance: -
CDR3aa: CASSPMTDTQYF
CDR3nt: TGTGCCAGCTCACCCATGACAGATACGCAGTATTTT

d_gene: TRBD1
v_gene: TRBV6-5
j_gene: TRBJ1-1
abundance: few
CDR3aa: CASSTTGQGGTEAFF
CDR3nt: TGTGCCAGCAGTACGACGGGACAGGGTGGGACTGAAGCTTTCTTT

d_gene: TRBD2
v_gene: TRBV6-6
j_gene: TRBJ2-7
abundance: -
CDR3aa: CASRRGTYEQYF
CDR3nt: TGTGCCAGCAGGCGGGGGACCTACGAGCAGTACTTC

d_gene: -
v_gene: TRBV30
j_gene: TRBJ2-7
abundance: once
CDR3aa: CAWSNGGGYEQYF
CDR3nt: TGTGCCTGGAGTAATGGGGGAGGCTACGAGCAGTACTTC

d_gene: -
v_gene: TRBV5-1
j_gene: TRBJ2-5
abundance: -
CDR3aa: CASSGGPFQQETQYF
CDR3nt: TGCGCCAGCAGCGGGGGCCCCTTCCAACAAGAGACCCAGTACTTC

d_gene: -
v_gene: TRBV3-1/TRBV3-2
j_gene: TRBJ1-6
abundance: -
CDR3aa: CASSQAGSSGSSPLHF
CDR3nt: TGTGCCAGCAGCCAAGCCGGGAGTTCAGGGAGTTCACCCCTCCACTTT

d_gene: -
v_gene: TRBV7-9
j_gene: TRBJ1-6
abundance: few
CDR3aa: CASSTPGGSGNSPLHF
CDR3nt: TGTGCCAGCAGCACCCCGGGAGGGTCGGGCAATTCACCCCTCCACTTT

d_gene: -
v_gene: TRBV19
j_gene: TRBJ2-2
abundance: -
CDR3aa: CASSSPGFAGELFF
CDR3nt: TGTGCCAGTAGTTCCCCAGGGTTTGCCGGGGAGCTGTTTTTT

d_gene: -
v_gene: TRBV5-6
j_gene: TRBJ1-1
abundance: -
CDR3aa: CASSLEGWAAFF
CDR3nt: TGTGCCAGCAGCTTGGAAGGCTGGGCGGCTTTCTTT

d_gene: -
v_gene: TRBV5-6
j_gene: TRBJ1-1
abundance: once
CDR3aa: CASSLGRTEAFF
CDR3nt: TGTGCCAGCAGCTTGGGGCGGACTGAAGCTTTCTTT

d_gene: -
v_gene: TRBV2
j_gene: TRBJ1-1
abundance: -
CDR3aa: CASSVRQMNTEAFF
CDR3nt: TGTGCCAGCAGTGTTAGACAAATGAACACTGAAGCTTTCTTT

d_gene: TRBD1
v_gene: TRBV30
j_gene: TRBJ1-5
abundance: -
CDR3aa: CAWSGQGGNQPQHF
CDR3nt: TGTGCCTGGAGTGGCCAGGGGGGCAATCAGCCCCAGCATTTT

d_gene: -
v_gene: TRBV24-1
j_gene: TRBJ1-5
abundance: -
CDR3aa: CATQGSGNQPQHF
CDR3nt: TGTGCCACCCAGGGGTCCGGCAATCAGCCCCAGCATTTT

d_gene: TRBD1
v_gene: TRBV2
j_gene: TRBJ1-5
abundance: -
CDR3aa: CASVGTGGFNQPQHF
CDR3nt: TGTGCCAGCGTGGGGACAGGGGGTTTCAATCAGCCCCAGCATTTT